Shown below are 10 T cell receptor beta chains from a single sample sequenced in a study of graft-versus-host responses after intestinal transplantation. Which antigens these TCRs recognize remains unknown. Libraries were prepared by immunoSEQ multiplex PCR; TCRdb keeps only in-frame clonotypes and omits some of them. The sample records fewer than 85,000 clones, about 94% being singletons. Sequencing used unstimulated CD8+ T cells sorted from spleen or lymph node cells, obtained before intestinal transplant. The origin of the receptors is a human donor who received an intestinal transplant.

The chain couples TRBV4-2 to TRBJ2-7; the D is unclear. Trimming took 1 base from V and 2 from J, leaving 6 bases between them. This CDR3 has 13 residues. Germline V gives CDR1 LGHNA, CDR2 YNFKEQ. CDR3 in amino acids: CASSQGKTYEQYF. The CDR3 DNA reads TGTGCCAGCAGCCAAGGGAAAACCTACGAGCAGTACTTC.

The rearrangement uses TRBV27 and TRBJ2-4, with 7 bases identical to TRBD1. Germline V gene lookup returns CDR1 MNHEY and CDR2 SMNVEV (reference sequence). The junction had 11 bases not matched to a gene; V was cut back by 7 bases and J by 2 bases. The CDR3 covers 16 residues. In DNA form, the CDR3 reads TGTGCCAGCAAGATGAGAGGGGGCGAATCCAAAAACATTCAGTACTTC. This gives the protein CASKMRGGESKNIQYF.

The chain carries TRBV9 and TRBJ2-3; TRBD2 agrees at 12 bases. This CDR3 has 15 residues. Germline V gene sequence: CDR1 SGDLS, CDR2 YYNGEE. V lost 7 bases to trimming and J lost 6 bases; unmatched junction nucleotides: 9. CDR3 DNA sequence: TGTGCCAGCGGTCCTAGCGGGAGGGCATGGGATACGCAGTATTTT. This codes for CASGPSGRAWDTQYF.

The rearrangement links TRBV7-9 to TRBJ2-1; D gene ambiguous. CDR3 size: 15 residues. Per the germline V gene, CDR1 is SEHNR and CDR2 is FQNEAQ (reference sequence). Trimming cost V 0 bases and J 9 bases, with 15 bases left between them. The CDR3 DNA sequence: TGTGCCAGCAGCTTAGCGGGCCTAGAAGGGCCTGAGCAGTTCTTC. This gives the protein CASSLAGLEGPEQFF.

The chain employs TRBV7-9 and TRBJ2-5; possibly TRBD1 or TRBD2 for D (6 bases each). CDR3 length equals 15 residues. V lost 2 bases, J lost 5 bases, and 15 bases lay in between. The germline V gene encodes CDR1 SEHNR and CDR2 FQNEAQ (reference sequence). Here the CDR3 reads CASSLLPGAGETQYF. DNA for the CDR3: TGTGCCAGCAGCTTACTGCCGGGGGCCGGCGAGACCCAGTACTTC.

V and J are TRBV5-4 and TRBJ2-5; 8 bases are shared with TRBD2. V was pared by 7 bases and J by 1 base, with 9 bases of the junction left unmatched. Germline CDR1 is SGHNT and CDR2 is YYREEE (reference sequence). The CDR3 is made up of 15 amino acids. DNA of the CDR3: TGTGCCAGCGGCTCGGGGGGGGGCCTCCAAGAGACCCAGTACTTC. It is translated as CASGSGGGLQETQYF. Supplemented by reference TRBV5-4 and TRBJ2-5, the full variable domain reads ETGVTQSPTHLIKTRGQQVTLRCSSQSGHNTVSWYQQALGQGPQFIFQYYREEENGRGNFPPRFSGLQFPNYSSELNVNALELDDSALYLCASGSGGGLQETQYFGPGTRLLVL.

This chain joins TRBV4-1 and TRBJ2-1; 10 positions agree with TRBD2. Germline V gene sequence: CDR1 MGHRA, CDR2 YSYEKL. The CDR3 is made up of 16 amino acids. V trimming: 1 base; J trimming: 0 bases; junction bases outside the gene matches: 0. CDR3 DNA sequence: TGCGCCAGCAGCCAAGGGACTAGCGGCTCCTACAATGAGCAGTTCTTC. Protein sequence: CASSQGTSGSYNEQFF.

This chain uses TRBV9 with TRBJ2-3, with TRBD2 as a possible D gene (6 bases). The ends were cut back, 6 bases at V and 5 bases at J, with 10 bases in the middle. Germline V gives CDR1 SGDLS, CDR2 YYNGEE. This CDR3 comprises 12 residues. The CDR3 loop reads CASTTGGDTQYF. In DNA form, the CDR3 reads TGTGCCAGCACCACCGGGGGAGATACGCAGTATTTT.

The V gene is TRBV29-1, the J gene TRBJ2-7; D unclear. The CDR3 loop spans 11 amino acids. Germline V gives CDR1 SQVTM, CDR2 ANQGSEA. V gave up 1 base and J gave up 4 bases, with 5 bases separating them. The CDR3: CSVEVKYEQYF. CDR3 DNA: TGCAGCGTTGAAGTAAAGTACGAGCAGTACTTC.

The chain recombines TRBV15 with TRBJ1-6, with TRBD1 matching 10 bases. Trimming at V came to 2 bases and at J to 5 bases, leaving 3 bases not matched to a gene. Germline V gene lookup returns CDR1 LNHNV and CDR2 YYDKDF (reference sequence). This CDR3 is built from 16 residues. The CDR3 region is CATSRPGTGDNSPLHF. The CDR3 DNA is TGTGCCACCAGCAGACCCGGGACAGGGGATAATTCACCCCTCCACTTT.